The 8 T cell receptor beta chains presented below share a single source sample, sequenced in a study of CD8+CD57+ T cells in acquired aplastic anemia. All sequencing subjects had displayed CD8+CD57+ cell expansion on flow cytometry. Profiling of TCR beta VDJ combinations and CDR3 sequences used genomic DNA as template. TCRdb re-called the reads through MiXCR, storing one row per CDR3 protein. The sample yields around 290,000 distinct CDR3 sequences, 50% to 65% seen once. The sample consisted of sorted CD4+, CD8+, or CD8+CD57+ T cells (not recorded which) from PBMCs. All receptors come from a human donor with aplastic anemia.

This chain connects TRBV6-4 to TRBJ2-1, with 10 bases matching TRBD2. V gave up 6 bases and J gave up 7 bases; unmatched junction bases: 9. CDR3 size: 15 residues. The germline gives CDR1 MRHNA, CDR2 SNTAGT. The CDR3: CASRASGGPGNEQFF. The CDR3 nucleotides are TGTGCCAGCAGGGCTAGCGGGGGCCCCGGGAATGAGCAGTTCTTC.

This clonotype was seen at least ten times. The chain uses TRBV29-1 and TRBJ2-7, with TRBD2 matching over 9 bases. Trimming cost V 6 bases and J 0 bases; bases outside gene matches: 9. This CDR3 is 15 amino acids long. Germline V gene lookup returns CDR1 SQVTM and CDR2 ANQGSEA. CDR3 in amino acids: CSVALRLADSYEQYF. CDR3 DNA sequence: TGCAGCGTCGCGCTGCGACTAGCGGACTCCTACGAGCAGTACTTC.

This clonotype was seen a single time. The rearrangement uses TRBV5-1 and TRBJ2-2; D is uncertain. This CDR3 comprises 10 residues. Germline CDR1 and CDR2: SGHRS and YFSETQ. Trimming stripped 5 bases from V and 6 bases from J, with 2 bases between. The CDR3 DNA reads as TGCGCCAGCAGGCCCGGGGAGCTGTTTTTT. This gives the protein CASRPGELFF.

The table lists this clonotype with many counts. The gene calls are TRBV7-9 and TRBJ1-2; D unresolved. Germline V gives CDR1 SEHNR, CDR2 FQNEAQ (reference sequence). There are 11 residues in the CDR3. Trimming took 5 bases from V and 3 from J, leaving 4 bases between them. The CDR3 here is CASSRDYGYTF. The CDR3 region has the DNA TGTGCCAGCAGCCGCGACTATGGCTACACCTTC.

Details on this clonotype: The junction does not match germline at one end; this may be a read error. The chain recombines TRBV12-3 or TRBV12-4 with TRBJ2-2; tentatively, D is TRBD2 (7 bases). The CDR3 sequence is 11 residues long. Here the CDR3 DNA reads TGTGCCAGCAGTTTGGGGGGGGCGCTGTTTTTT. Encoded protein: CASSLGGALFF.

This clonotype was detected many times. The rearrangement links TRBV15 to TRBJ2-7, with TRBD1 identical over 10 bases. CDR3 size: 17 residues. V dropped 0 bases and J dropped 1; count of bases not matched to a gene: 6. The germline V gene encodes CDR1 LNHNV and CDR2 YYDKDF (reference sequence). CDR3 sequence (DNA): TGTGCCACCAGCAGAGATCGGGACAGGGGAAGATCCTACGAGCAGTACTTC. It codes for CATSRDRDRGRSYEQYF.

This chain uses TRBV7-9 with TRBJ2-7, with 15 bases that match TRBD2. There are 17 residues in the CDR3. Trimming at V came to 5 bases and at J to 3 bases, leaving 8 bases not matched to a gene. Germline V lookup: CDR1 SEHNR, CDR2 FQNEAQ (reference sequence). CDR3 in amino acids: CASSPRGLAGGHYEQYF. CDR3 sequence (DNA): TGTGCCAGCAGCCCAAGGGGACTAGCGGGGGGTCACTACGAGCAGTACTTC.

V is TRBV6-1 and J is TRBJ2-1; 14 bases line up with TRBD2. In germline, CDR1 is MNHNS, CDR2 SASEGT. The CDR3 loop spans 19 amino acids. V trimming: 5 bases; J trimming: 5 bases; junction bases outside the gene matches: 14. The DNA of the CDR3 is TGTGCCAGCAGTCGACTAGCGGGAGGGACGTCTCACCTAGACAATGAGCAGTTCTTC. This gives the protein CASSRLAGGTSHLDNEQFF.